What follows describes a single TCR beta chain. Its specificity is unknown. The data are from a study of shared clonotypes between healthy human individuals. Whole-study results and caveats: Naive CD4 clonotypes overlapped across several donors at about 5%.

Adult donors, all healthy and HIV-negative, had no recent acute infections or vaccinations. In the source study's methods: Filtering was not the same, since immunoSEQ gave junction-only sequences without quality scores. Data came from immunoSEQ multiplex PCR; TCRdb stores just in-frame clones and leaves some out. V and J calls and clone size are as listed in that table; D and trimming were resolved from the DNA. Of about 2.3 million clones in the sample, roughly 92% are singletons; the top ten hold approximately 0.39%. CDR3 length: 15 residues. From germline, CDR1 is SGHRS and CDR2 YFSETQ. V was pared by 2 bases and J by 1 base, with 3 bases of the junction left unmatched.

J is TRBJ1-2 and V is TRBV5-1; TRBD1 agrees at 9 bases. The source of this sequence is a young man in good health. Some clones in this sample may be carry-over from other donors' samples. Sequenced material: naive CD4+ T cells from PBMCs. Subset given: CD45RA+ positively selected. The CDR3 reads CASSLGTGFNYGYTF. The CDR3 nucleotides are TGCGCCAGCAGCTTAGGGACAGGGTTTAACTATGGCTACACCTTC.